The following is a TCR beta chain sequence with its context. Its target is not known. From germline, CDR1 is MNHNS and CDR2 SASEGT. The CDR3 spans 16 residues. Trimming removed 3 bases at V and 9 bases at J, with 21 bases between. Produced via immunoSEQ multiplex PCR; TCRdb's table is partial and in-frame only. The repertoire consists of just over 8,500 clones, with about 72% occurring once and the leading ten covering around two thirds. This entry comes from a study of siplizumab effects on memory and regulatory T cells. Study observations and caveats: Naive T cells appeared more varied than memory cells and looked like key alloresponse contributors.

The sample taken for sequencing was effector memory CD8+ T cells sorted from blood. Subset here: unstimulated CD8+ effector memory T cells. The TCR originated in a human donor in good health. The chain is built from TRBV6-1 and TRBJ2-1; maybe TRBD2 (6 bases). The CDR3 sequence: CASSEWVEGQSGEQFF. The CDR3 nucleotides read TGTGCCAGCAGTGAGTGGGTGGAGGGCCAGAGCGGTGAGCAGTTCTTC.